Reported below is one T cell receptor beta chain. Its target is not known. The record originates from a study of Graves' ophthalmopathy and Graves' hyperthyroidism. General study points: Sensitivity of over 60% and specificity of approximately 72% were achieved by the model that predicted ophthalmopathy progression.

The V gene lost 5 bases and the J gene lost 2 bases, with 10 bases spanning the gap. The CDR3 runs 14 residues. Other autoimmune diseases, uncontrolled infections, pregnancy or lactation led to the exclusion of patients. Clinical symptoms, serum thyroxine, TRAb, thyroid ultrasound and orbital computed tomography were relied on for diagnosis. Beta-chain TCR CDR3 regions were amplified from RNA transcripts. Second-round multiplex PCR came after first-round RT-PCR with HTBI primers. Each CDR3 protein gets one entry after TCRdb re-called the multiplex PCR reads with MiXCR. Seen here are roughly 300,000 distinct CDR3 sequences, roughly a sixth observed once, and the top ten hold roughly an eighth.

V and J are TRBV12-3 or TRBV12-4 and TRBJ1-5; D ambiguous. This sequence was found in an adult man with Graves' ophthalmopathy. Sequenced material: peripheral blood. The CDR3 bases are TGTGCCAGCAGTCGAATCGGGGGCAATCAGCCCCAGCATTTT. It codes for CASSRIGGNQPQHF.